This TCR beta chain was identified in a study of T cell responses to AZD1222 COVID-19 vaccine. The CDR3 extends over 14 amino acids. Trimming pared 6 bases from V and 0 bases from J, leaving 8 bases between. Germline V gene lookup returns CDR1 MNHEY and CDR2 SVGAGI. The table came from immunoSEQ multiplex PCR; TCRdb's copy has only in-frame clones and leaves some out. Found here are roughly 160,000 clones, 70% to 90% of them singletons; the top ten hold 4.3%. Comments on this clone: Its antigen is currently unknown.

Notes on the study in general: Among AZD1222 vaccinees, only six were seropositive at baseline. As reported, nearly half of all spike-specific TCRs target variant regions that are unmutated.

V and J are TRBV6-5 and TRBJ1-4; D perhaps matches TRBD1 (6 bases). The clonotype originates from an adult who received the AZD1222 COVID-19 vaccine. The material sequenced was peripheral blood, taken 28 days after the second AZD1222 dose. Written as DNA, the CDR3 is TGTGCCAGCAGCAGACAGGCAACTAATGAAAAACTGTTTTTT. It codes for CASSRQATNEKLFF.